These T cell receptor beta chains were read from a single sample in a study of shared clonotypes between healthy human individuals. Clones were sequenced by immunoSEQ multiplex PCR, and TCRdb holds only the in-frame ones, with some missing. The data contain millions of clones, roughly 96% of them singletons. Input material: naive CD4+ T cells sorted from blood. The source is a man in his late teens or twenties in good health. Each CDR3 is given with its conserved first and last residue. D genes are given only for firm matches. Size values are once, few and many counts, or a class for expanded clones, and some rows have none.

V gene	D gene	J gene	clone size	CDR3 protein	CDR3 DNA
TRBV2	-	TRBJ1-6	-	CASTGGSSYNSPLHF	TGTGCCAGCACGGGGGGAAGCTCCTATAATTCACCCCTCCACTTT
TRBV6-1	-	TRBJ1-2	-	CASSPVLGADSGYTF	TGTGCCAGCAGTCCCGTTCTGGGGGCCGACAGTGGCTACACCTTC
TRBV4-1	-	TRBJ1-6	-	CASSQDVGVESPLHF	TGCGCCAGCAGCCAAGATGTGGGGGTAGAGTCACCCCTCCACTTT
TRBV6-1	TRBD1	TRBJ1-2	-	CASSRQGTADYTF	TGTGCCAGCAGTCGACAGGGGACTGCTGACTACACCTTC
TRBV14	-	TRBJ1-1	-	CASSPGVNTEAFF	TGTGCCAGCAGCCCCGGCGTGAACACTGAAGCTTTCTTT
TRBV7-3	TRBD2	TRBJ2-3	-	CASRATSGGTDTQYF	TGTGCCAGCAGGGCAACTAGCGGGGGCACAGATACGCAGTATTTT
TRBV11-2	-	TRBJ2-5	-	CASSLSLGETQYF	TGTGCCAGCAGCTTATCACTTGGGGAGACCCAGTACTTC
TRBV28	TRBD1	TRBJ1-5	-	CASSLVGQSSNQPQHF	TGTGCCAGCAGTTTAGTGGGACAGAGTAGCAATCAGCCCCAGCATTTT
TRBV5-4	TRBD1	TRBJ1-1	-	CASSGGQWETEAFF	TGTGCCAGCAGCGGGGGACAGTGGGAGACTGAAGCTTTCTTT
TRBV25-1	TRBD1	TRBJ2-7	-	CASSVTGAYEQYF	TGTGCCAGCAGTGTCACAGGGGCCTACGAGCAGTACTTC
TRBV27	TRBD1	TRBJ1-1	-	CASSSAGTVNTEAFF	TGTGCCAGCAGCAGCGCCGGGACAGTCAACACTGAAGCTTTCTTT
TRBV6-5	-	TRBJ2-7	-	CASIGSTFYEQYF	TGTGCCAGCATCGGCAGTACCTTCTACGAGCAGTACTTC
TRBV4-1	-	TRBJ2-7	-	CASSQEAGPSYEQYF	TGCGCCAGCAGCCAAGAGGCGGGGCCCTCCTACGAGCAGTACTTC
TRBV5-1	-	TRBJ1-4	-	CASSLAREAATNEKLFF	TGCGCCAGCAGCTTGGCCAGAGAGGCCGCAACTAATGAAAAACTGTTTTTT
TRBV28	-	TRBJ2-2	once	CASSLERLAQAGELFF	TGTGCCAGCAGTTTGGAGCGCCTGGCGCAGGCCGGGGAGCTGTTTTTT
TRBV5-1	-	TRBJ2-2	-	CASSLGRLSNTGELFF	TGCGCCAGCAGCTTGGGTAGGCTATCGAACACCGGGGAGCTGTTTTTT
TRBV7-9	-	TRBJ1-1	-	CASSLMASSEAFF	TGTGCCAGCAGCTTAATGGCTTCATCTGAAGCTTTCTTT
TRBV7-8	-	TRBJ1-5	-	CASRLDSNNQPQHF	TGTGCCAGCAGGTTAGACAGTAACAATCAGCCCCAGCATTTT
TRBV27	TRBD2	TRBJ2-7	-	CASSYSGRATYEQYF	TGTGCCAGCAGTTATAGCGGGAGGGCCACGTACGAGCAGTACTTC
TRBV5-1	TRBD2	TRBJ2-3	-	CASSPRLAGVFTDTQYF	TGCGCCAGCAGCCCACGACTAGCGGGAGTTTTTACAGATACGCAGTATTTT
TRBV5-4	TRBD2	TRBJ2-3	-	CASSVGTSRDTQYF	TGTGCCAGCAGCGTAGGGACTAGCAGAGATACGCAGTATTTT
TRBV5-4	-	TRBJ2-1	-	CASSLQGNEQFF	TGTGCCAGCAGCTTGCAGGGAAATGAGCAGTTCTTC
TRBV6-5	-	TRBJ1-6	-	CASSPGTTNSPLHF	TGTGCCAGCAGTCCCGGGACGACCAATTCACCCCTCCACTTT
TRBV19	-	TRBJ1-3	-	CASTPVIGAQAGNTIYF	TGTGCCAGTACCCCCGTCATAGGGGCCCAAGCTGGAAACACCATATATTTT
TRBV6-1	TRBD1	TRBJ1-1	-	CASSLPGQGAEAFF	TGTGCCAGCAGTCTTCCGGGACAGGGGGCTGAAGCTTTCTTT
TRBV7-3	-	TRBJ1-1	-	CASSLRGADTEAFF	TGTGCCAGCAGCTTAAGGGGTGCGGACACTGAAGCTTTCTTT
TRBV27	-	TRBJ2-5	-	CASSLSMRETQYF	TGTGCCAGCAGTTTATCGATGAGGGAGACCCAGTACTTC
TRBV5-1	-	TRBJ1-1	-	CASSLDRVTEAFF	TGCGCCAGCAGCTTGGACAGGGTCACTGAAGCTTTCTTT
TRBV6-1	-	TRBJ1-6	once	CASSDPYLGSPLHF	TGTGCCAGCAGTGACCCCTACTTGGGCTCACCCCTCCACTTT
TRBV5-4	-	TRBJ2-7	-	CASSLLNQEQYF	TGTGCCAGCAGCTTGTTGAATCAGGAGCAGTACTTC
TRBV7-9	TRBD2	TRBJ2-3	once	CASSLNLAGGPTDTQYF	TGTGCCAGCAGCTTAAACCTAGCGGGGGGGCCCACAGATACGCAGTATTTT